This T cell receptor beta chain emerged from a study of identical twins. A universal primer site was added by template switching, and unique molecular identifiers were carried by the cDNA. One entry per CDR3 protein, called by TCRdb with MiXCR from the 5' RACE reads. This sample yields approximately 230,000 distinct CDR3 sequences, of which roughly an eighth are seen a single time; around 9% belongs to the top ten. Study-level results: Cord blood beta clonotypes that were abundant carried fewer insertions, and memory repertoires showed no such trend. The study reached conclusions through statistical analysis that was cross-sectional, not following the same donors. Part of the zero-insertion signal could reflect confounding by invariant MAIT and iNKT cells.

This CDR3 region has 12 residues. Germline lookup yields CDR1 SNHLY and CDR2 FYNNEI. The ends were cut back, 6 bases at V and 3 bases at J, with 9 bases in the middle. Ten or more counts support this clonotype. Its specificity is unknown. Sequenced material: memory (CD45RO+) T cells sorted from blood. The sequence came from a woman aged 18-30 years in good health. The genes are TRBV2 and TRBJ2-7, with D hard to call. CDR3 region: CASRRASYEQYF. CDR3 bases: TGTGCCAGCAGGAGAGCGAGCTACGAGCAGTACTTC.